Listed below are T cell receptor beta chains from one sample, sequenced in a study of blood T cell repertoires in COVID-19. The method was immunoSEQ multiplex PCR; TCRdb's version includes in-frame clones alone and lacks a portion of them. The sample has fewer than 150,000 clones, roughly 85% seen once. Sequenced input: peripheral blood. The receptors shown here come from a man in his fifties or sixties with acute or convalescent COVID-19. Each CDR3 is given with its conserved first and last residue. Each record gives: V gene, J gene, D gene, clone size, CDR3 DNA, CDR3 protein. A D gene is named only where the DNA matches it firmly. A row's size may be missing; if present it is once, few, many or a size class.

v_call: TRBV14
j_call: TRBJ2-1
d_call: -
clone_size: -
cdr3_nt: TGTGCCAGCAGCCCTCCTAGGTACAATGAGCAGTTCTTC
cdr3_aa: CASSPPRYNEQFF

v_call: TRBV5-1
j_call: TRBJ1-2
d_call: -
clone_size: -
cdr3_nt: TGCGCCAGCAGCTTGGCGGCCGGAGGGGTGAACACCTTC
cdr3_aa: CASSLAAGGVNTF

v_call: TRBV6-1
j_call: TRBJ1-2
d_call: -
clone_size: -
cdr3_nt: TGTGCCAGCAGTGAACCCACAGGGTGGGCTAACTATGGCTACACCTTC
cdr3_aa: CASSEPTGWANYGYTF

v_call: TRBV5-6
j_call: TRBJ1-2
d_call: TRBD1
clone_size: once
cdr3_nt: TGTGCCAGCAGCCCTCGGACAGGGGGTGTCTATGGCTACACCTTC
cdr3_aa: CASSPRTGGVYGYTF

v_call: TRBV19
j_call: TRBJ2-7
d_call: TRBD2
clone_size: -
cdr3_nt: TGTGCCAGTAGTCTTAGCGGGAGGGGTTCCTACGAGCAGTACTTC
cdr3_aa: CASSLSGRGSYEQYF

v_call: TRBV6-1
j_call: TRBJ2-7
d_call: -
clone_size: -
cdr3_nt: TGTGCCAGCAGTGAAGGGGCCCGGGGGTACGAGCAGTACTTC
cdr3_aa: CASSEGARGYEQYF

v_call: TRBV6-4
j_call: TRBJ1-2
d_call: -
clone_size: few
cdr3_nt: TGTGCCAGCAGTGTCAGCCCGGGGATGGGCTACACCTTC
cdr3_aa: CASSVSPGMGYTF

v_call: TRBV5-1
j_call: TRBJ2-7
d_call: TRBD2
clone_size: -
cdr3_nt: TGCGCCAGCAGCCGACTAGCGGGAGCTAACGAGCAGTACTTC
cdr3_aa: CASSRLAGANEQYF

v_call: TRBV27
j_call: TRBJ2-7
d_call: -
clone_size: -
cdr3_nt: TGTGCCAGCAGTTTCGCGGCGGCCTCCTACGAGCAGTACTTC
cdr3_aa: CASSFAAASYEQYF

v_call: TRBV4-1
j_call: TRBJ2-5
d_call: TRBD2
clone_size: -
cdr3_nt: TGCGCCAGCAGCCAAGAAGAACTAGCGGAAGAGACCCAGTACTTC
cdr3_aa: CASSQEELAEETQYF

v_call: TRBV19
j_call: TRBJ2-5
d_call: -
clone_size: -
cdr3_nt: TGTGCCAGTAGTATAGACCCTGAACAGGCAAACCAGTACTTC
cdr3_aa: CASSIDPEQANQYF

v_call: TRBV18
j_call: TRBJ2-3
d_call: -
clone_size: -
cdr3_nt: TGTGCCAGCTCACCACAGGGAGTTACAGATACGCAGTATTTT
cdr3_aa: CASSPQGVTDTQYF

v_call: TRBV9
j_call: TRBJ2-1
d_call: TRBD1
clone_size: -
cdr3_nt: TGTGCCAGCAGGGCCGGGACAGGAGACAATGAGCAGTTCTTC
cdr3_aa: CASRAGTGDNEQFF

v_call: TRBV20-1
j_call: TRBJ2-1
d_call: -
clone_size: -
cdr3_nt: TGCAGTGCTAGTCCAGCGGAAAGGGAGATTTACAATGAGCAGTTCTTC
cdr3_aa: CSASPAEREIYNEQFF

v_call: TRBV4-1
j_call: TRBJ2-5
d_call: TRBD2
clone_size: -
cdr3_nt: TGCGCCAGCAGCCGAGTAGCGGGAGGGCCATTAGAGACCCAGTACTTC
cdr3_aa: CASSRVAGGPLETQYF

v_call: TRBV2
j_call: TRBJ2-1
d_call: TRBD2
clone_size: -
cdr3_nt: TGTGCCAGCCCCTCCGGGACTATTAACAATGAGCAGTTCTTC
cdr3_aa: CASPSGTINNEQFF

v_call: TRBV19
j_call: TRBJ2-1
d_call: TRBD2
clone_size: -
cdr3_nt: TGTGCCAGTAGTATCGGGACTAGCGGAAACAATGAGCAGTTCTTC
cdr3_aa: CASSIGTSGNNEQFF

v_call: TRBV10-3
j_call: TRBJ2-1
d_call: TRBD2
clone_size: -
cdr3_nt: TGTGCCATCAGGACTAGCGGATCCTACAATGAGCAGTTCTTC
cdr3_aa: CAIRTSGSYNEQFF

v_call: TRBV30
j_call: TRBJ2-7
d_call: -
clone_size: once
cdr3_nt: TGTGCCTGGAGTGTCGGGATCCTCTACGAGCAGTACTTC
cdr3_aa: CAWSVGILYEQYF

v_call: TRBV10-3
j_call: TRBJ2-4
d_call: -
clone_size: -
cdr3_nt: TGTGCCATCAGTGAGTCCCCGGGACTCTCGAACGGAAACATTCAGTACTTC
cdr3_aa: CAISESPGLSNGNIQYF

v_call: TRBV7-2
j_call: TRBJ1-1
d_call: -
clone_size: -
cdr3_nt: TGTGCCAGCAGCTTAGTAGAGACAGCTAACACTGAAGCTTTCTTT
cdr3_aa: CASSLVETANTEAFF

v_call: TRBV7-2
j_call: TRBJ1-2
d_call: -
clone_size: -
cdr3_nt: TGTGCCAGCAGCTTAGTTTTCGGGGAAGTGGGCTATGGCTACACCTTC
cdr3_aa: CASSLVFGEVGYGYTF

v_call: TRBV30
j_call: TRBJ1-4
d_call: -
clone_size: -
cdr3_nt: TGTGCCTGGAGTGTAGGGGGTACGGGTGAAAAACTGTTTTTT
cdr3_aa: CAWSVGGTGEKLFF

v_call: TRBV19
j_call: TRBJ2-7
d_call: -
clone_size: few
cdr3_nt: TGTGCCAGTAGTTCGACGGGCTCCTACGAGCAGTACTTC
cdr3_aa: CASSSTGSYEQYF

v_call: TRBV5-6
j_call: TRBJ1-1
d_call: TRBD1
clone_size: -
cdr3_nt: TGTGCCAGCAGCTCGGTGGGACAGGGGGCTGAAGCTTTCTTT
cdr3_aa: CASSSVGQGAEAFF

v_call: TRBV19
j_call: TRBJ1-1
d_call: TRBD1
clone_size: -
cdr3_nt: TGTGCCAGTAGTCTCCGACAGGGTGTGTTCGCTGAAGCTTTCTTT
cdr3_aa: CASSLRQGVFAEAFF

v_call: TRBV7-2
j_call: TRBJ1-1
d_call: -
clone_size: once
cdr3_nt: TGTGCCAGCAGCTTCAGCGTAGGCACTGAAGCTTTCTTT
cdr3_aa: CASSFSVGTEAFF

v_call: TRBV28
j_call: TRBJ1-3
d_call: -
clone_size: -
cdr3_nt: TGTGCCAGCAGCACAGGGAGCTCTGGAAACACCATATATTTT
cdr3_aa: CASSTGSSGNTIYF

v_call: TRBV5-4
j_call: TRBJ2-2
d_call: TRBD1
clone_size: -
cdr3_nt: TGTGCCAGCAGCCGGACAGGGTCCACCGGGGAGCTGTTTTTT
cdr3_aa: CASSRTGSTGELFF

v_call: TRBV3-1/TRBV3-2
j_call: TRBJ2-7
d_call: -
clone_size: -
cdr3_nt: TGTGCCAGCAGCCCCCGAGGAAGGCCCAACTACGAGCAGTACTTC
cdr3_aa: CASSPRGRPNYEQYF

v_call: TRBV24-1
j_call: TRBJ2-6
d_call: TRBD1
clone_size: once
cdr3_nt: TGTGCCGTCGGATCCGATGACAGGGCTGGGGCCAACGTCCTGACTTTC
cdr3_aa: CAVGSDDRAGANVLTF

v_call: TRBV6-1
j_call: TRBJ1-5
d_call: -
clone_size: -
cdr3_nt: TGTGCCAGCAGTGAAGAGGGAGGTCAGCCCCAGCATTTT
cdr3_aa: CASSEEGGQPQHF

v_call: TRBV10-3
j_call: TRBJ1-1
d_call: -
clone_size: -
cdr3_nt: TGTGCCAGCCTACAGGGTTTCAACACTGAAGCTTTCTTT
cdr3_aa: CASLQGFNTEAFF

v_call: TRBV2
j_call: TRBJ1-6
d_call: -
clone_size: -
cdr3_nt: TGTGCCAGCATCTTCTCCTATAATTCACCCCTCCACTTT
cdr3_aa: CASIFSYNSPLHF

v_call: TRBV12-3/TRBV12-4
j_call: TRBJ2-1
d_call: -
clone_size: -
cdr3_nt: TGTGCCAGCAGTTTTGGAGCGGACAATGAGCAGTTCTTC
cdr3_aa: CASSFGADNEQFF

v_call: TRBV18
j_call: TRBJ2-7
d_call: TRBD2
clone_size: -
cdr3_nt: TGTGCCAGCTCACCACCCCTTGGCGGGAGTCCCTACGAGCAGTACTTC
cdr3_aa: CASSPPLGGSPYEQYF